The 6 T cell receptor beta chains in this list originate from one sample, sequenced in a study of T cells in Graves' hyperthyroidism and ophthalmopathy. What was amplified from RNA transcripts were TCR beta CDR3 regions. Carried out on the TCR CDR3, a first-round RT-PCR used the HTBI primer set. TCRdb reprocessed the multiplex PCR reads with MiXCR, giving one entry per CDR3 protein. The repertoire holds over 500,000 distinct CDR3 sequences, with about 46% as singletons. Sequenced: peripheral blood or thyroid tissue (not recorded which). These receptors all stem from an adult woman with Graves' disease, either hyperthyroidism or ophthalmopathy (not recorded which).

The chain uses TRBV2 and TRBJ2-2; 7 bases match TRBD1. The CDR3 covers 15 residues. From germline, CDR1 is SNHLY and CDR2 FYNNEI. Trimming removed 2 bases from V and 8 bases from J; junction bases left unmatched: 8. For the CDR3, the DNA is TGTGCCAGCAGTGAATGGCGGACAGGTGATGGGGAGCTGTTTTTT. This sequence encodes CASSEWRTGDGELFF.

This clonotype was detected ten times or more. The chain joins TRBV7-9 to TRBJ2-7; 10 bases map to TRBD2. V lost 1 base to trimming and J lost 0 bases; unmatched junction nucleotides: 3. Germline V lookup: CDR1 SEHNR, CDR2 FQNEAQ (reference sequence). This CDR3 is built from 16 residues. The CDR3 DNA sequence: TGTGCCAGCAGCTTAGGTGGACTAGCGGACTCCTACGAGCAGTACTTC. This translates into CASSLGGLADSYEQYF.

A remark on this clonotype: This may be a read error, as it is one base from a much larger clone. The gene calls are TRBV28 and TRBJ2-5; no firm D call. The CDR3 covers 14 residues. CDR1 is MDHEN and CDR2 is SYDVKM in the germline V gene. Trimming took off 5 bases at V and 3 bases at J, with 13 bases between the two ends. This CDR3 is CASSQYSLKETQYF. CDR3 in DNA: TGTGCCAGCAGTCAATACAGCTTGAAAGAGACCCAGTACTTC.

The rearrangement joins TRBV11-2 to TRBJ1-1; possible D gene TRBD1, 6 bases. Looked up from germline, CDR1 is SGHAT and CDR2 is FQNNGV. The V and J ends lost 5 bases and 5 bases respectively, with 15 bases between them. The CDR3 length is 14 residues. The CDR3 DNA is TGTGCCAGCAGCCGGGGGGGGCTACAAACTGAAGCTTTCTTT. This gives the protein CASSRGGLQTEAFF.

This CDR3 reads CASVDENSPLHF. CDR3 in DNA: TGTGCCAGCGTAGACGAGAATTCACCCCTCCACTTT. This chain joins TRBV2 and TRBJ1-6; no reliable D call. Germline CDR1 reads SNHLY; CDR2 reads FYNNEI. CDR3 length: 12 residues. The V end was cut by 8 bases, the J end by 7 bases, with 9 bases between.

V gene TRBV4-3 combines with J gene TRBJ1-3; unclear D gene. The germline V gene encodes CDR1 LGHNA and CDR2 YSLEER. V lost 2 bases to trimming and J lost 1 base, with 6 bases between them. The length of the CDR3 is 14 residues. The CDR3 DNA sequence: TGCGCCAGCAGCCAACAGGTGTCTGGAAACACCATATATTTT. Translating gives CASSQQVSGNTIYF.